A selection of T cell receptor beta chains follows, all from one sample in a study of cytomegalovirus exposure and HLA in healthy donors. Profiled with immunoSEQ multiplex PCR; TCRdb holds only in-frame clones, not every one. The repertoire holds approximately 93,000 clones, with about four fifths as singletons. Sequencing used PBMCs. These receptor sequences come from a male donor in good health and CMV-seropositive. Both conserved end residues are part of each CDR3. Fields, in order: CDR3 DNA, CDR3 protein, clone size, D gene, J gene, V gene. The D gene is left open where the match is weak. Clone size is given for some rows only: seen once, a few or many times, or a class if the clone is expanded.

TGCGCCAGCACCGGACAACAGAACACTGAAGCTTTCTTT,CASTGQQNTEAFF,once,.,TRBJ1-1,TRBV5-1
TGTGCCAGCAGCTTACGACAGGGAAACTACGAGCAGTACTTC,CASSLRQGNYEQYF,.,TRBD1,TRBJ2-7,TRBV5-4
TGCGCCAGCAGTCGGGACTATGGCTACACCTTC,CASSRDYGYTF,.,.,TRBJ1-2,TRBV5-1
TGTGCCAGCAGCTTAGAGGCGGGGGCCCACACAGATACGCAGTATTTT,CASSLEAGAHTDTQYF,.,.,TRBJ2-3,TRBV7-9
TGTGCCAGCAGTTACTCATCGGTAGAATGGGGAAACACCATATATTTT,CASSYSSVEWGNTIYF,few,.,TRBJ1-3,TRBV6-5
TGTGCCAGCAGCTCGTGGAGCAACAGGTTACGGCACTATGGCTACACCTTC,CASSSWSNRLRHYGYTF,.,.,TRBJ1-2,TRBV5-6
TGCGCCAGCAGCCCACTAGCGTCGGGCCAAGAGACCCAGTACTTC,CASSPLASGQETQYF,.,TRBD2,TRBJ2-5,TRBV5-1
TGTGCCAGCAGTCCACTGACAGGGAACACCGGGGAGCTGTTTTTT,CASSPLTGNTGELFF,.,.,TRBJ2-2,TRBV2
TGTGCCAGCAGCTTCCTACGGGGGAGAACTGAAGCTTTCTTT,CASSFLRGRTEAFF,.,.,TRBJ1-1,TRBV5-6
TGTGCCAGCAGCTTGGTCGGGGGGGTGTGGAACTATGGCTACACCTTC,CASSLVGGVWNYGYTF,.,.,TRBJ1-2,TRBV5-6
TGCAGCGTTGGGGCAGAACCGAACACCGGGGAGCTGTTTTTT,CSVGAEPNTGELFF,few,.,TRBJ2-2,TRBV29-1
TGCGCCAGCAGCCAAGATGGCAGGACTAGCGGTGCGAGCTCCTACAATGAGCAGTTCTTC,CASSQDGRTSGASSYNEQFF,few,TRBD2,TRBJ2-1,TRBV4-1
TGTGCCAGCAGTTTAAACAGGGCTTTCTACGAGCAGTACTTC,CASSLNRAFYEQYF,.,.,TRBJ2-7,TRBV27
TGTGCCAGCCGCCAGACAGGGGAGGTCTATGGCTACACCTTC,CASRQTGEVYGYTF,.,TRBD1,TRBJ1-2,TRBV11-1
TGTGCCAGCTCCCGTTCCCGGACAGATAGCAATCAGCCCCAGCATTTT,CASSRSRTDSNQPQHF,.,.,TRBJ1-5,TRBV18
TGTGCCAGCAGCTTAATAGGGGGGGAAACTGAAGCTTTCTTT,CASSLIGGETEAFF,.,.,TRBJ1-1,TRBV7-3
TGTGCCAGTAGTTCCTTCGGGACAAATGGCTACACCTTC,CASSSFGTNGYTF,.,.,TRBJ1-2,TRBV19
TGTGCCAGCAGCTTACGGGGTCCCCAGTACTTC,CASSLRGPQYF,.,.,TRBJ2-5,TRBV7-2
TGTGCCAGTAGGCCCCATGTATCCCGACAGAAATCCTACAATGAGCAGTTCTTC,CASRPHVSRQKSYNEQFF,once,.,TRBJ2-1,TRBV19
TGTGCCAGCAGTTCTGGGACAGGCGACGAGCAGTACTTC,CASSSGTGDEQYF,.,TRBD1,TRBJ2-7,TRBV6-5
TGTGCCAGCAGGCCATTGGGAGCGGCTGAAGCTTTCTTT,CASRPLGAAEAFF,few,.,TRBJ1-1,TRBV6-1
TGTGCCAGCTCACCACCCGGAGGTCCTGAAGCTTTCTTT,CASSPPGGPEAFF,.,.,TRBJ1-1,TRBV18
TGCGCCAGCAGCTTGCTAGCACCCGAAGAGACCCAGTACTTC,CASSLLAPEETQYF,.,.,TRBJ2-5,TRBV5-1
TGTGCCATCAATTTAGCGGGGGGGCTCGATGAGCAGTTCTTC,CAINLAGGLDEQFF,.,TRBD2,TRBJ2-1,TRBV10-3
TGCAGCGCCGGGACAGGGGGGGGCACAGATACGCAGTATTTT,CSAGTGGGTDTQYF,.,TRBD1,TRBJ2-3,TRBV29-1
TGTGCCAGCACCCTGGGACAGGGTGAAGGTGAAGCTTTCTTT,CASTLGQGEGEAFF,.,TRBD1,TRBJ1-1,TRBV7-9
TGTGCCAGCAGTACTCAGGGGTTGGATGGCTACACCTTC,CASSTQGLDGYTF,.,.,TRBJ1-2,TRBV6-6
TGCAGCGCGATCACAGACATCTCTGGAAACACCATATATTTT,CSAITDISGNTIYF,.,.,TRBJ1-3,TRBV29-1
TGTGCCAGCAGTGAACCTTTCCTTAGCGGGGGGTTCCGGCGCTCCTACGAGCAGTACTTC,CASSEPFLSGGFRRSYEQYF,.,TRBD2,TRBJ2-7,TRBV6-1
TGTGCCAGCACGCCAGGGACAGGGCGGACTGAAGCTTTCTTT,CASTPGTGRTEAFF,.,TRBD1,TRBJ1-1,TRBV6-5
TGCGCCAGCAGCCTAGGACAGGGACACGGCGAGCAGTACTTC,CASSLGQGHGEQYF,.,TRBD1,TRBJ2-7,TRBV5-1